The TCR beta chain described here comes from a study of blood T cell repertoires in COVID-19. The wider study: PBMCs, B-cell-depleted T cells, or T cells provided the cDNA or gDNA that made up the material.

Profiled with immunoSEQ multiplex PCR; TCRdb holds only in-frame clones, not every one. The sample consists of 150,000 or so clones, about 90% of them appearing once. Cohort 3 recovery required two negative PCRs, clearance, or symptom resolution. The CDR3 length is 14 residues. Germline V gives CDR1 WNHNN, CDR2 SYGVQD (reference sequence). The junction had 5 bases not matched to a gene; V was cut back by 6 bases and J by 6 bases. The receptor was derived from a woman in her 50s who had recovered from COVID-19. Sequences were obtained from PBMCs or T cells enriched from blood (not recorded which). The chain combines TRBV10-1 with TRBJ2-1, with 10 nucleotides matching TRBD2. CDR3 DNA sequence: TGCGCCAGCAGGCCTAGCGGGAGCCTCAATGAGCAGTTCTTC. It is translated as CASRPSGSLNEQFF.